This T cell receptor (beta chain) was recorded in a study of naive and memory T cell subsets. This clonotype was found many times. Its antigen is undetermined. Findings and limits, study-wide: In CD4 and CD8 cells, diversity dropped from naive through EMRA. In naive cells, over 90% of TCR sequences were seen only once.

Per germline, CDR1 SQVTM and CDR2 ANQGSEA. Deletions cut 4 bases from V and 5 bases from J, with 18 bases between. The CDR3 spans 15 residues. Two oligonucleotides, mixed equimolar, formed the beta constant-region primer covering TRBC1 and TRBC2. TCRdb itself ran the UMI-ligation and nested PCR reads through MiXCR, one entry per CDR3 protein. Here the sample spans about 35,000 distinct CDR3 sequences, about an eighth being singletons. Cells stained for CD3, CD4, CD8, CD45RA, CD27 and viability were sorted into four CD45RA/CD27 subsets. The sequenced material came from effector memory CD4+ T cells from blood. Subset meaning: effector memory, CD45RA- CD27-. This chain connects TRBV29-1 to TRBJ2-1, with D hard to call. This clonotype was obtained from a human donor in good health. The CDR3 protein is CSVAPHGVRDNEQFF. The DNA of the CDR3 is TGCAGCGTTGCCCCCCATGGAGTTAGGGACAATGAGCAGTTCTTC.